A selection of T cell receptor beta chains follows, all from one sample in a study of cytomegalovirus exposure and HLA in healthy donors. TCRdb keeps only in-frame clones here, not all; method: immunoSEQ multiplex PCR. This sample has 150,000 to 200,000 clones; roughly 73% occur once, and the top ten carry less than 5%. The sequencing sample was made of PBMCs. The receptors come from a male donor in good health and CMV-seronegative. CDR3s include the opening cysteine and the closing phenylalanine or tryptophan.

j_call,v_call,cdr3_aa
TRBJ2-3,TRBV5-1,CASSAGLAGGTDTQYF
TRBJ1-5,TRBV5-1,CASSLGGQGANQPQHF
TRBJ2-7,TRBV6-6,CASRASGRAEEQYF
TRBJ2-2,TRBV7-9,CASTPAGTGELFF
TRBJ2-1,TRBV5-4,CASSLARGGDYNEQFF
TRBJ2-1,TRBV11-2,CASSFLGGATYNEQFF
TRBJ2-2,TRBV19,CASSKGQVTGELFF
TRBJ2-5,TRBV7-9,CASSLTGLAGAETQYF
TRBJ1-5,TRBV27,CASSPLPQGVGQPQHF
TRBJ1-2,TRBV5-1,CASSPYSYGYTF
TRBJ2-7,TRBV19,CASSIGTGSYEQYF
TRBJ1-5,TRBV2,CASSGTVDSNQPQHF
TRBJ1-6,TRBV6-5,CASSYSPGAAESPLHF
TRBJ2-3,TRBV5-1,CASSKQGPPTDTQYF
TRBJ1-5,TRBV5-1,CASSLEGGSNQPQHF
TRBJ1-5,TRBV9,CASSVEDSFYQPQHF
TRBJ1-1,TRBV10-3,CAIRSVGGRTEAFF
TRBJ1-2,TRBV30,CAWSWTAAYGYTF
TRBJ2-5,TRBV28,CASRTLTGTSGRETQYF
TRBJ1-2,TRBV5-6,CASSLVEQGYGYTF
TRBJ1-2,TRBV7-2,CASTWGGLEGYTF
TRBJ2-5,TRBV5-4,CALGSGETQYF
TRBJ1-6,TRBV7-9,CSSSLGGSLGPTSPLHF
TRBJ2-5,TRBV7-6,CASSLEVGSGRETQYF
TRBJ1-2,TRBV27,CASRGFPGNYGYTF
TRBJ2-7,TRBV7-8,CASSQRQGGGSYEQYF
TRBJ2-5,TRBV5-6,CASSLRLETQYF
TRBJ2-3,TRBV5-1,CASGLLAGEADTQYF
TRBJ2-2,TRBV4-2,CASSQEGGRDTGELFF
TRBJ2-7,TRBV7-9,CASSLASGTQGEQYF
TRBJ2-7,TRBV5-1,CASSPGSYEQYF
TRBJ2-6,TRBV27,CASRLSSGANVLTF
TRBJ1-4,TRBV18,CASSRDRNEKLFF
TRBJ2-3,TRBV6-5,CASRRDLTGADTQYF
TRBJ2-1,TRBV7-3,CASSDDSNEQFF
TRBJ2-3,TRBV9,CASSYYRDSATDTQYF
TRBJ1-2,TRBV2,CASSSQARGYTF
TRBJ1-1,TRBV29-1,CSVERGSWEAEAFF
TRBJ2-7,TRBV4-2,CASSMGSGVSTYEQYF
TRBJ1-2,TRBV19,CASSTFRGQTF
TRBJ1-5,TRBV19,CASSLSSNQPQHF
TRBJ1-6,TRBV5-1,CASSLSRNSPLHF